The 25 T cell receptor beta chains below all came from one sample that was sequenced in a study of regulatory T cells in long-lasting Graves disease. The time point denotes: persistent/refractory GD, antithyroid drugs over 5 years with positive TRAb. Construction of the TCR library relied on RNA isolated from PBMCs. Researchers made TCR beta libraries by using iRepertoire HTBI primers and running Arm-PCR on CDR3 regions. TCRdb re-called the multiplex PCR reads with MiXCR, one entry per CDR3 protein. The data hold 350,000 to 450,000 distinct CDR3 sequences, with approximately 25% observed a single time. The sample in question was peripheral blood mononuclear cells (PBMCs), obtained when the disease was refractory, from a patient treated with antithyroid drugs. The receptors here all came from a woman in her 40s with Graves disease.

In this sample, this clonotype turned up a few times. The J gene is TRBJ2-7, the V gene TRBV6-1, with D possibly TRBD2 on 5 matching bases. V was pared by 6 bases and J by 5 bases, with 17 bases between. CDR3 length equals 14 residues. The germline gives CDR1 MNHNS, CDR2 SASEGT. The CDR3 loop is CASSSGGLGDEQYF. The CDR3 coding sequence is TGTGCCAGCAGCTCCGGAGGACTCGGCGACGAGCAGTACTTC.

V and J are TRBV5-1 and TRBJ2-7, with 7 bases fitting TRBD2. The CDR3 totals 15 residues. Germline V gene sequence: CDR1 SGHRS, CDR2 YFSETQ. The ends lost 3 bases at V and 4 bases at J; junction bases unmatched: 10. The chain's CDR3 is CASSYSGYGDYEQYF. The CDR3 DNA follows: TGCGCCAGCAGCTATAGCGGGTACGGGGATTACGAGCAGTACTTC.

The gene calls are TRBV2 and TRBJ2-5; D may be TRBD1 (7 bases). In germline, CDR1 is SNHLY, CDR2 FYNNEI. Trimming stripped 4 bases from V and 0 bases from J, with 15 bases between. The length of the CDR3 is 16 residues. The CDR3 DNA follows: TGTGCCAGCAGTGCATTAGCAGGGGGGTACCAAGAGACCCAGTACTTC. Its protein product is CASSALAGGYQETQYF.

This clonotype was seen repeatedly, ten times or more. The chain employs TRBV28 and TRBJ1-6; TRBD1 matches 7 bases. Looked up from germline, CDR1 is MDHEN and CDR2 is SYDVKM. The J segment lost 8 bases and the V segment lost 6 bases, leaving 19 bases of the junction unmatched. The CDR3 length is 18 residues. DNA of the CDR3: TGTGCCAGCAGAGGAGCCCGGACCGACAGGGCCTCTGATTCACCCCTCCACTTT. Encoded protein: CASRGARTDRASDSPLHF.

The table lists this clonotype with a few counts. The chain carries TRBV10-3 and TRBJ2-7, with 8 nucleotides matching TRBD1. The CDR3 runs to 14 residues. The trim removed 10 bases at V and 5 bases at J, leaving 13 bases unmatched. From germline, CDR1 is ENHRY and CDR2 SYGVKD. CDR3 DNA: TGTGCCAGTCGACAGGGGCTGTCAGGTAACGAGCAGTACTTC. Translated: CASRQGLSGNEQYF.

This clonotype has more than one count but fewer than ten. The chain is built from TRBV19 and TRBJ1-1, with 7 bases lining up with TRBD1. Germline CDR1 reads LNHDA; CDR2 reads SQIVND (reference sequence). Trimming cost V 3 bases and J 1 base; bases outside gene matches: 8. The CDR3 sequence is 16 residues long. The CDR3 DNA is TGTGCCAGTAGTATCCTGACAGGGCGATCGAACACTGAAGCTTTCTTT. Amino acid sequence: CASSILTGRSNTEAFF.

Many counts were recorded for this clonotype. This chain uses TRBV6-9 with TRBJ1-5; D uncertain. Trimming left V 3 bases short and J 5 bases short, with 11 bases between. The germline V gene has CDR1 MNHGY and CDR2 SVAAGI. CDR3 length equals 14 residues. The chain's CDR3 is CASSYTSSDQPQHF. CDR3 DNA sequence: TGTGCCAGCAGTTACACCTCAAGTGATCAGCCCCAGCATTTT.

This clonotype was recorded at least ten times. The rearrangement uses TRBV7-2 and TRBJ1-3; D unclear. Germline V lookup: CDR1 SGHTA, CDR2 FQGNSA. CDR3 length: 15 amino acids. V was trimmed by 5 bases and J by 4 bases, leaving 15 bases between them. This CDR3 reads CASSPWNGGGNTIYF. CDR3 coding DNA: TGTGCCAGCAGCCCTTGGAATGGCGGAGGAAACACCATATATTTT.

This clonotype was recorded many times. The chain links TRBV6-1 to TRBJ1-2, with a tentative D call TRBD1 (5 bases). Trimming removed 5 bases from V and 4 bases from J, with 20 bases in between. The CDR3 extends over 16 amino acids. Germline loops: CDR1 MNHNS, CDR2 SASEGT. The CDR3 here is CASSLTGTPAAYGYTF. Written as DNA, the CDR3 is TGTGCCAGCAGTCTCACCGGGACCCCGGCGGCCTATGGCTACACCTTC.

V usage is TRBV5-1 and J usage is TRBJ2-7, with D uncertain. CDR1 SGHRS and CDR2 YFSETQ come from the germline V gene. The CDR3 runs 14 residues. V lost 2 bases and J 6 bases, leaving 15 bases between the germline ends. The CDR3 is CASSLFSDGGEQYF. The CDR3 coding sequence is TGCGCCAGCAGCTTATTCTCGGACGGTGGCGAGCAGTACTTC.

This clonotype was seen repeatedly, ten times or more. J is TRBJ1-2 and V is TRBV11-2, with D unresolved. The CDR3 loop spans 13 amino acids. The germline gives CDR1 SGHAT, CDR2 FQNNGV. The V gene lost 0 bases and the J gene lost 0 bases, with 2 bases spanning the gap. The CDR3 sequence is CASSLESNYGYTF. The CDR3 DNA reads TGTGCCAGCAGCTTAGAGTCTAACTATGGCTACACCTTC.

This clonotype was recorded at least ten times. The gene calls are TRBV12-3 or TRBV12-4 and TRBJ1-1; D is ambiguous. CDR3 length equals 16 residues. V lost 5 bases to trimming and J lost 1 base, with 17 bases between them. The CDR3: CASSLQRGGRNTEAFF. CDR3 DNA sequence: TGTGCCAGCAGTCTCCAACGGGGAGGACGGAACACTGAAGCTTTCTTT.

The gene calls are TRBV28 and TRBJ2-3; the match to TRBD2 covers 8 bases. V dropped 2 bases and J dropped 1; count of bases not matched to a gene: 2. CDR3 size: 15 residues. CDR1 is MDHEN and CDR2 is SYDVKM in the germline V gene. As DNA, the CDR3 is TGTGCCAGCAGTTTAGCGGGAGGCCGCACAGATACGCAGTATTTT. Translated, it gives CASSLAGGRTDTQYF.

This clonotype was detected a few times. V is TRBV2 and J is TRBJ2-7; D might be TRBD1 or TRBD2, each matching 5 bases. The V gene's germline CDR1 is SNHLY and CDR2 FYNNEI. Trimming removed 6 bases from V and 2 bases from J, with 14 bases in between. CDR3 length equals 14 residues. CDR3 in amino acids: CASRRDSGTYEQYF. The CDR3 bases are TGTGCCAGCAGGCGAGACAGCGGCACCTACGAGCAGTACTTC.

In this sample, this clonotype turned up many times. The chain joins TRBV20-1 to TRBJ2-4, with D uncertain. The germline V and J ends were trimmed by 0 bases and 0 bases, with 9 bases remaining between them. The CDR3 spans 15 residues. Germline loops: CDR1 DFQATT, CDR2 SNEGSKA (reference sequence). The CDR3 region has the DNA TGCAGTGCTAGAGATGCACTGAAAGCCAAAAACATTCAGTACTTC. Residues: CSARDALKAKNIQYF.

The chain joins TRBV4-1 to TRBJ2-5; no definite D call. CDR1 and CDR2 from the germline V gene are MGHRA and YSYEKL. This CDR3 contains 16 residues. Trimming cost V 1 base and J 4 bases, with 16 bases left between them. CDR3 in DNA: TGCGCCAGCAGCCAAGCTTGGGGTTCCTTTCTAGAGACCCAGTACTTC. It translates to CASSQAWGSFLETQYF.

This clonotype has a count of ten or more. The genes are TRBV10-3 and TRBJ2-6, with D unresolved. Germline V CDR1 and CDR2: ENHRY, SYGVKD. V lost 0 bases, J lost 4 bases, and 10 bases lay in between. This CDR3 contains 16 residues. CDR3 sequence reads: CAISESQGKGANVLTF. CDR3 sequence (DNA): TGTGCCATCAGTGAGTCGCAAGGGAAAGGGGCCAACGTCCTGACTTTC.

In its sample, this clonotype was seen many times. The chain has TRBV28 and TRBJ2-7, with D perhaps given as TRBD1 or TRBD2 (5 bases each). Trimming removed 3 bases at V and 9 bases at J, with 12 bases between. The CDR3 loop spans 12 amino acids. CDR1 MDHEN and CDR2 SYDVKM come from the germline V gene. The chain's CDR3 is CASSLGVERQYF. CDR3 in DNA: TGTGCCAGCAGTTTGGGGGTGGAGAGGCAGTACTTC.

This clonotype was detected many times. This chain connects TRBV20-1 to TRBJ1-2; no firm D call. The CDR3 has 14 amino acids. Between the trimmed V and J ends, which lost 3 bases and 7 bases, there was a span of 18 bases. CDR1 and CDR2 from the germline V gene are DFQATT and SNEGSKA (reference sequence). The CDR3 loop reads CSASILLATAGYTF. In nucleotides, the CDR3 is TGCAGTGCTAGCATATTACTGGCGACGGCTGGCTACACCTTC.

In this sample, this clonotype turned up a few times. The V and J genes are TRBV29-1 and TRBJ2-7, with D possibly TRBD2 on 5 matching bases. Per germline, CDR1 SQVTM and CDR2 ANQGSEA. V lost 4 bases to trimming and J lost 7 bases, with 14 bases between them. CDR3 length: 12 amino acids. Written as DNA, the CDR3 is TGCAGCGTTGTAATGGGCGGGTATGAGCAGTACTTC. This sequence encodes CSVVMGGYEQYF.

This clonotype was seen ten or more times. The chain joins TRBV28 to TRBJ1-1, with a weak D call TRBD1 (5 bases). Germline V gene data show CDR1 as MDHEN and CDR2 as SYDVKM. V was cut by 1 base and J by 0 bases, with 18 bases left in between. The CDR3 spans 18 residues. CDR3 nucleotide sequence: TGTGCCAGCAGTTTATATGTCGGGAGGGGACGGTTGAACACTGAAGCTTTCTTT. Protein: CASSLYVGRGRLNTEAFF. Full variable domain (missing parts from reference TRBV28 and TRBJ1-1): DVKVTQSSRYLVKRTGEKVFLECVQDMDHENMFWYRQDPGLGLRLIYFSYDVKMKEKGDIPEGYSVSREKKERFSLILESASTNQTSMYLCASSLYVGRGRLNTEAFFGQGTRLTVV.

At least ten counts were recorded for this clonotype. J is TRBJ2-7 and V is TRBV28; D unclear. Germline V gives CDR1 MDHEN, CDR2 SYDVKM. V gave up 4 bases and J gave up 2 bases, with 9 bases separating them. The length of the CDR3 is 13 residues. The CDR3 DNA is TGTGCCAGCAGTTCCTCACCTACCTACGAGCAGTACTTC. This encodes CASSSSPTYEQYF.

There are a few counts of this clonotype. The chain is built from TRBV20-1 and TRBJ2-7; D may match TRBD1 or TRBD2 (5 bases each). Trimming took 4 bases from V and 1 from J, leaving 11 bases between them. This CDR3 is 13 amino acids long. Germline CDR1 DFQATT, CDR2 SNEGSKA (reference sequence). The DNA for the CDR3 is TGCAGTGCTACTGGGGGTCCGTCCTACGAGCAGTACTTC. Translating gives CSATGGPSYEQYF.

The chain combines TRBV19 with TRBJ2-7; D is unclear. The CDR3 sequence is 12 residues long. V was trimmed by 7 bases and J by 2 bases, leaving 9 bases between them. The germline V gene has CDR1 LNHDA and CDR2 SQIVND (reference sequence). The CDR3 DNA follows: TGTGCCAGTACAGGACGGACCTACGAGCAGTACTTC. It codes for CASTGRTYEQYF. Using reference TRBV19 and TRBJ2-7 for the parts outside the CDR3, the full variable domain is DGGITQSPKYLFRKEGQNVTLSCEQNLNHDAMYWYRQDPGQGLRLIYYSQIVNDFQKGDIAEGYSVSREKKESFPLTVTSAQKNPTAFYLCASTGRTYEQYFGPGTRLTVT.

This clonotype occurred many times. The rearrangement uses TRBV7-9 and TRBJ2-7; D unresolved. From germline, CDR1 is SEHNR and CDR2 FQNEAQ (reference sequence). This CDR3 comprises 14 residues. Between the trimmed V and J ends, which lost 3 bases and 1 base, there was a span of 10 bases. The CDR3 DNA follows: TGTGCCAGCAGCTTTGCAGGATTATCCTACGAGCAGTACTTC. Translated, it gives CASSFAGLSYEQYF.